One sample yielded the 16 T cell receptor beta chains listed below, sequenced in a study of cytomegalovirus exposure and HLA in healthy donors. Researchers ran the PCR with 60 Vbeta and 13 Jbeta primers. Produced via immunoSEQ multiplex PCR; TCRdb's table is partial and in-frame only. The sample shows around 140,000 clones, 79% of them seen only once. Sequencing used PBMCs. These receptor sequences come from a male donor in good health and CMV-seronegative.

V and J are TRBV30 and TRBJ1-1; 7 positions match TRBD1. This CDR3 has 15 residues. The V gene end was trimmed by 8 bases and the J gene end by 2 bases; junction bases not matched to a gene: 14. Per the germline V gene, CDR1 is GTSNPN and CDR2 is SVGIG (reference sequence). DNA of the CDR3: TGTGCCGGAAGCACCGGGACAGACCTTAACACTGAAGCTTTCTTT. The encoded protein is CAGSTGTDLNTEAFF.

The chain uses TRBV4-3 and TRBJ1-2; tentative D call: TRBD1 (5 bases). Looked up from germline, CDR1 is LGHNA and CDR2 is YSLEER. Deletions cut 0 bases from V and 3 bases from J, with 20 bases between. This CDR3 has 18 residues. In DNA, the CDR3 is TGCGCCAGCAGCCAAGATCTAAATGCAGGGCCGCTCGACTATGGCTACACCTTC. This sequence encodes CASSQDLNAGPLDYGYTF.

The V and J genes are TRBV4-1 and TRBJ1-1, with D hard to call. In germline, CDR1 is MGHRA, CDR2 YSYEKL. CDR3 length equals 15 residues. Trimming cost V 3 bases and J 7 bases, with 18 bases left between them. CDR3 nucleotide sequence: TGCGCCAGCAGCCAGTCAACCATGGCCCTGGTTGAAGCTTTCTTT. The encoded protein is CASSQSTMALVEAFF.

The genes are TRBV6-5 and TRBJ1-1; D gene ambiguous. Trimming shortened V by 2 bases and J by 5 bases, and 12 bases separated the two germline ends. Germline-derived CDR1 and CDR2 are MNHEY and SVGAGI. The CDR3 has 14 amino acids. CDR3 in DNA: TGTGCCAGCAGTTACCGGCGGGGTGGGACTGAAGCTTTCTTT. Translation: CASSYRRGGTEAFF.

The genes are TRBV13 and TRBJ2-5; 7 bases match TRBD1. The germline CDR1 and CDR2 sequences are PRHDT and FYEKMQ (reference sequence). The CDR3 sequence is 16 residues long. With V trimmed by 4 bases and J by 5 bases, 13 bases remained unmatched. Written as DNA, the CDR3 is TGTGCCAGCAGCTCCGCCGTTGACAGGGTCGGGGAGACCCAGTACTTC. It specifies CASSSAVDRVGETQYF.

CDR3 amino acids: CASSRTSGGETQYF. CDR3 in DNA: TGTGCCAGCAGCCGGACTAGCGGGGGAGAGACCCAGTACTTC. The chain is built from TRBV7-2 and TRBJ2-5; 13 bases are a match to TRBD2. This CDR3 contains 14 residues. CDR1 and CDR2 from the germline V gene are SGHTA and FQGNSA. Germline trimming cut 5 bases from V and 4 bases from J; bases unmatched to any gene: 1.

Written as DNA, the CDR3 is TGTGCCTGGAGTCCCCAACCGACAGGGGGTGGCTATGGCTACACCTTC. As protein: CAWSPQPTGGGYGYTF. The V call is TRBV30, the J call TRBJ1-2; 9 bases are shared with TRBD1. Germline assignment: CDR1 GTSNPN and CDR2 SVGIG (reference sequence). The CDR3 sequence is 16 residues long. V was pared by 2 bases and J by 4 bases, with 11 bases of the junction left unmatched. Full variable domain (missing parts from reference TRBV30 and TRBJ1-2): SQTIHQWPATLVQPVGSPLSLECTVEGTSNPNLYWYRQAAGRGLQLLFYSVGIGQISSEVPQNLSASRPQDRQFILSSKKLLLSDSGFYLCAWSPQPTGGGYGYTFGSGTRLTVV.

This clone was observed a few times. The gene calls are TRBV6-5 and TRBJ1-3, with D perhaps matching TRBD1 (5 bases). The CDR3 contains 15 residues. Looked up from germline, CDR1 is MNHEY and CDR2 is SVGAGI. The V gene lost 4 bases and the J gene lost 2 bases, with 12 bases spanning the gap. This CDR3 reads CASSSAGKAGNTIYF. The CDR3 coding sequence is TGTGCCAGCAGTTCGGCAGGGAAGGCTGGAAACACCATATATTTT.

V gene TRBV19 combines with J gene TRBJ1-3, with a tentative D call TRBD1 (5 bases). CDR3 length equals 14 residues. Germline V CDR1 and CDR2: LNHDA, SQIVND (reference sequence). V dropped 5 bases and J dropped 0 bases, with 8 bases sitting between them. The CDR3 DNA follows: TGTGCCAGTAGTCAGGGTTCCTCTGGAAACACCATATATTTT. It translates to CASSQGSSGNTIYF.

The chain employs TRBV6-1 and TRBJ2-5; D is uncertain. V shed 5 bases and J shed 0 bases, with 7 bases lying between them. Germline values: CDR1 MNHNS, CDR2 SASEGT. CDR3 size: 13 residues. CDR3 sequence reads: CASSIVYQETQYF. The CDR3 nucleotides read TGTGCCAGCAGTATAGTGTACCAAGAGACCCAGTACTTC.

The chain couples TRBV7-3 to TRBJ2-7, with TRBD1 identical over 8 bases. CDR1 SGHTA and CDR2 FQGTGA come from the germline V gene. V gave up 1 base and J gave up 3 bases; unmatched junction bases: 5. The CDR3 contains 15 residues. The CDR3 DNA reads as TGTGCCAGCAGCTTAAGGGGGACAGGCCTCTACGAGCAGTACTTC. Its protein is CASSLRGTGLYEQYF. Full variable domain (missing parts from reference TRBV7-3 and TRBJ2-7): GAGVSQTPSNKVTEKGKYVELRCDPISGHTALYWYRQSLGQGPEFLIYFQGTGAADDSGLPNDRFFAVRPEGSVSTLKIQRTERGDSAVYLCASSLRGTGLYEQYFGPGTRLTVT.

V usage is TRBV6-4 and J usage is TRBJ1-6; 12 nucleotides match TRBD1. The CDR3 has 14 residues. CDR1 is MRHNA and CDR2 is SNTAGT in the germline V gene. V lost 3 bases to trimming and J lost 10 bases; unmatched junction nucleotides: 1. The CDR3 here is CASSEGQGASPLHF. CDR3 coding DNA: TGTGCCAGCAGTGAGGGACAGGGGGCATCACCCCTCCACTTT.

To note about this clone: A read error may account for a junction end that differs from germline. V and J are TRBV7-9 and TRBJ2-7, with D perhaps matching TRBD2 (6 bases). CDR1 and CDR2 from the germline V gene are SEHNR and FQNEAQ (reference sequence). This CDR3 contains 14 residues. This CDR3 is CSSSLIGSSYEQYF. CDR3 DNA sequence: TGTTCCAGCAGCTTAATCGGGAGCTCCTACGAGCAGTACTTC.

Written as DNA, the CDR3 is TGTGCCAGCAGTTACGGTGGGACAGGGTCCGGGGAGCTGTTTTTT. It yields the protein CASSYGGTGSGELFF. The chain joins TRBV6-5 to TRBJ2-2, with 9 bases matching TRBD1. The V segment lost 2 bases and the J segment 6 bases; nucleotides outside the gene matches: 4. In germline, CDR1 is MNHEY, CDR2 SVGAGI. The CDR3 has 15 residues.

This clone was seen once. This chain uses TRBV5-5 with TRBJ2-7; TRBD1 matches at 8 bases. The CDR3 totals 14 residues. V dropped 2 bases and J dropped 3; count of bases not matched to a gene: 4. From germline, CDR1 is SGHKS and CDR2 YYEKEE (reference sequence). The CDR3 reads CASSFKQGGYEQYF. CDR3 in DNA: TGTGCCAGCAGCTTCAAACAGGGGGGCTACGAGCAGTACTTC.

The rearrangement links TRBV7-8 to TRBJ2-1, with TRBD2 identical over 11 bases. With 6 bases clipped from V and 7 bases from J, the junction kept 8 bases outside the gene matches. CDR3 size: 15 residues. Germline V CDR1 and CDR2: SGHVS, FQNEAQ. CDR3 sequence: CASSLAGLAGNEQFF. For the CDR3, the DNA is TGTGCCAGCAGTCTAGCCGGACTAGCGGGTAATGAGCAGTTCTTC.